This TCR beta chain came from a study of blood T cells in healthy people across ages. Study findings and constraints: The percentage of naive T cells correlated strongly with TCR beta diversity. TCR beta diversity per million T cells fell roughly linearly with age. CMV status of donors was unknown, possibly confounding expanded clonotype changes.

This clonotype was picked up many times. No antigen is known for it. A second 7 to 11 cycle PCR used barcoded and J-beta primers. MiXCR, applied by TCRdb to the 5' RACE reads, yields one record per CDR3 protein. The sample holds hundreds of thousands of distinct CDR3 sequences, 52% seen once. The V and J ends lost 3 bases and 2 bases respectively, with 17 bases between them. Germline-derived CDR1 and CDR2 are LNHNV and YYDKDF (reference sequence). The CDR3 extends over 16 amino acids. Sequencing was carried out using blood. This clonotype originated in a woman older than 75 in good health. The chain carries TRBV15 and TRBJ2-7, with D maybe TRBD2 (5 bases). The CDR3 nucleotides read TGTGCCACCAGCAGTACCTTGGAACTAGATCCCTACGAGCAGTACTTC. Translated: CATSSTLELDPYEQYF.